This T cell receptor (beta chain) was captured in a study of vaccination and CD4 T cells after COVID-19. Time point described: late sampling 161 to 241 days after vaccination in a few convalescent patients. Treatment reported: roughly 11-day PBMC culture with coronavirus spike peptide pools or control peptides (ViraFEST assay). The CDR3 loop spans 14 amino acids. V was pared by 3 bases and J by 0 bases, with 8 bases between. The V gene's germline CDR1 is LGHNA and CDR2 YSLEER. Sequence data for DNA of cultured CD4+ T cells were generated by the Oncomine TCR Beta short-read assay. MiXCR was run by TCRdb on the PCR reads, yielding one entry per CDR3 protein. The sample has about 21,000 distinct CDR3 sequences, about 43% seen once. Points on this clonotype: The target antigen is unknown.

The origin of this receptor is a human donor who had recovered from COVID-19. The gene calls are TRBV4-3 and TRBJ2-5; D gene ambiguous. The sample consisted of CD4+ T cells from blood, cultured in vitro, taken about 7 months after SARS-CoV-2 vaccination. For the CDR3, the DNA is TGCGCCAGCAGCCACCGACGTGACCAAGAGACCCAGTACTTC. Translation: CASSHRRDQETQYF.